The 18 T cell receptor beta chains given below trace back to one sample, sequenced in a study of monozygotic twins with inflammatory bowel disease. From its re-call of the 5' RACE reads, TCRdb lists each CDR3 protein once, without DNA. The ten top clones account for less than 2.5%, within a sample of 420,000 or so distinct CDR3 sequences. The sample consisted of blood. The source is a human donor with ulcerative colitis or Crohn's disease, or a healthy co-twin of an affected twin (not recorded which).

V is TRBV9 and J is TRBJ2-5; checking the TCRdb D call of TRBD2 is not possible without DNA. The CDR3 extends over 17 amino acids. Per germline, CDR1 SGDLS and CDR2 YYNGEE. The CDR3 reads CASSVDPDSLSGETQYF.

This chain links TRBV5-1 with TRBJ2-5; lacking DNA, the TRBD1 call made by TCRdb goes unchecked. The CDR3 has 15 residues. Germline CDR1 SGHRS, CDR2 YFSETQ. The CDR3 loop is CASSLGDRRQETQYF.

The V gene is TRBV9, the J gene TRBJ2-3. The germline gives CDR1 SGDLS, CDR2 YYNGEE. The CDR3 totals 14 residues. CDR3 sequence: CASSSGTSADTQYF. Filled out from reference TRBV9 and TRBJ2-3, the complete variable domain reads DSGVTQTPKHLITATGQRVTLRCSPRSGDLSVYWYQQSLDQGLQFLIQYYNGEERAKGNILERFSAQQFPDLHSELNLSSLELGDSALYFCASSSGTSADTQYFGPGTRLTVL.

Here the CDR3 reads CASSLGGSEYEQYF. The J gene is TRBJ2-7, the V gene TRBV12-3 or TRBV12-4; TCRdb's assignment of TRBD2 cannot be checked, as there is no DNA. The CDR3 loop spans 14 amino acids.

CDR3 sequence: CASSLRGEQYF. V and J are TRBV7-9 and TRBJ2-7. This CDR3 comprises 11 residues. From germline, CDR1 is SEHNR and CDR2 FQNEAQ (reference sequence). The full variable domain, its missing parts supplied by reference TRBV7-9 and TRBJ2-7, is DTGVSQNPRHKITKRGQNVTFRCDPISEHNRLYWYRQTLGQGPEFLTYFQNEAQLEKSRLLSDRFSAERPKGSFSTLEIQRTEQGDSAMYLCASSLRGEQYFGPGTRLTVT.

The gene calls are TRBV5-1 and TRBJ2-3; the D gene TCRdb calls, TRBD2, cannot be checked with no DNA. This CDR3 has 13 amino acids. Germline CDR1 reads SGHRS; CDR2 reads YFSETQ. The CDR3 reads CASTLAGVDTQYF.

The chain links TRBV29-1 to TRBJ2-3; there is no DNA to check the TCRdb D call of TRBD2. The CDR3 has 13 amino acids. Germline CDR1 reads SQVTM; CDR2 reads ANQGSEA. The CDR3 spells CSVGLAGTDTQYF.

The chain joins TRBV4-3 to TRBJ2-3; TCRdb outputs TRBD2, but without DNA this stays unchecked. Germline V gene sequence: CDR1 LGHNA, CDR2 YSLEER. This CDR3 region has 16 residues. The CDR3 reads CASSQKEGGYTDTQYF.

The chain is built from TRBV20-1 and TRBJ1-1; the D call from TCRdb, TRBD1, cannot be confirmed without DNA. In germline, CDR1 is DFQATT, CDR2 SNEGSKA (reference sequence). This CDR3 comprises 15 residues. The CDR3 loop is CSARDLQTGKPGAFF.

This rearrangement joins TRBV5-1 to TRBJ2-2. This CDR3 comprises 14 residues. The V gene's germline CDR1 is SGHRS and CDR2 YFSETQ. CDR3 residues: CASSTYYPTGELFF.

CDR3 sequence: CASMPVEGPGSSTEAFF. V usage is TRBV28 and J usage is TRBJ1-1. The CDR3 is 17 residues long. CDR1 MDHEN and CDR2 SYDVKM come from the germline V gene.

The chain employs TRBV9 and TRBJ1-2; TCRdb designates TRBD1, a call that cannot be tested without DNA. The CDR3 contains 16 residues. The germline V gene has CDR1 SGDLS and CDR2 YYNGEE. CDR3 region: CASSGRTGEVNYGYTF.

The V call is TRBV20-1, the J call TRBJ2-4. The CDR3 runs 13 residues. CDR1 and CDR2 (germline): DFQATT, SNEGSKA (reference sequence). CDR3 loop: CSARPEDGDIQYF.

The chain joins TRBV5-1 to TRBJ2-1; TCRdb proposes TRBD2, but this gene call is untestable without DNA. CDR1 and CDR2 (germline): SGHRS, YFSETQ. The CDR3 is 17 residues long. The CDR3 loop reads CASSRLPVAGDLNEQFF.

The rearrangement links TRBV28 to TRBJ1-5; TCRdb's D call of TRBD1 is untestable without DNA. Germline assignment: CDR1 MDHEN and CDR2 SYDVKM. The CDR3 is 12 amino acids. The CDR3 protein is CATETGDQPQHF.

This sequence joins TRBV19 and TRBJ1-2; as DNA is missing, the TRBD1 call by TCRdb cannot be tested. Germline lookup yields CDR1 LNHDA and CDR2 SQIVND (reference sequence). The CDR3 loop spans 15 amino acids. The CDR3 here is CASSTRDRGLWRPTF.

J is TRBJ1-1 and V is TRBV30; the TCRdb D gene call, TRBD1, has no DNA to confirm it. The germline V gene encodes CDR1 GTSNPN and CDR2 SVGIG (reference sequence). The CDR3 has 11 residues. CDR3 sequence reads: CAWTGVAEAFF.

V usage is TRBV24-1 and J usage is TRBJ2-2; the D gene TCRdb calls, TRBD1, cannot be checked with no DNA. This CDR3 is built from 19 residues. Germline CDR1 and CDR2: KGHDR and SFDVKD. The chain's CDR3 is CATSDPEGGAGANTGELFF.